The clone carrying this T cell receptor (beta chain) has just a few counts. No antigen is known for it. Gene names denote mouse genes. Coverage ceases 4 residues before the CDR3 finishes, and the germline J gene fills in the end. Following extraction, RNA underwent reverse transcription to cDNA, which served as the sequencing template. Here immunoSEQ multiplex PCR was the method, and the copy in TCRdb shows in-frame clones only, minus some. The sample has over 100,000 clones, none seen only once; the top ten hold around 20%. CDR1 NSQYPW and CDR2 LRSPGD come from the germline V gene (reference sequence). The CDR3 is made up of 14 amino acids. Trimming took off 4 bases at V and 3 bases at J, with 10 bases between the two ends. The data are from a study of CD8+ T cells in alopecia areata. Findings and limits, study-wide: TCR sharing was clearer in mice than between patients, perhaps partly owing to patient HLA diversity.

The J gene is TRBJ2-1, the V gene TRBV1; perhaps TRBD1 as D (6 bases). Input material: lesional skin. The receptor was derived from a C3H/HeJ mouse with alopecia areata. Strain haplotype (MHC): H2-k. The chain's CDR3 is CTCSGDKVYAEQFF. CDR3 DNA (partial): TGCACCTGCAGTGGGGACAAAGTCTATGCT.